This TCR beta chain was recovered during a study of cytomegalovirus exposure and HLA in healthy donors. The PCR made use of 60 Vbeta and 13 Jbeta primers. TCRdb's copy holds only in-frame clones and misses some; the assay was immunoSEQ multiplex PCR. The table includes over 80,000 clones, roughly four fifths detected once. Germline V gives CDR1 LGHNA, CDR2 YSLEER. This CDR3 spans 16 amino acids. The V and J ends lost 0 bases and 9 bases respectively, with 15 bases between them. Donors in the study were healthy people who gave bone marrow. This TCR was recovered from a man aged 35 to 55 in good health and CMV-seronegative. Source material: PBMCs. The chain couples TRBV4-3 to TRBJ1-6; D perhaps matches TRBD1 (6 bases). CDR3 region: CASSQDFINRVSPLHF. CDR3 coding DNA: TGCGCCAGCAGCCAAGACTTCATAAACAGGGTTTCACCCCTCCACTTT.